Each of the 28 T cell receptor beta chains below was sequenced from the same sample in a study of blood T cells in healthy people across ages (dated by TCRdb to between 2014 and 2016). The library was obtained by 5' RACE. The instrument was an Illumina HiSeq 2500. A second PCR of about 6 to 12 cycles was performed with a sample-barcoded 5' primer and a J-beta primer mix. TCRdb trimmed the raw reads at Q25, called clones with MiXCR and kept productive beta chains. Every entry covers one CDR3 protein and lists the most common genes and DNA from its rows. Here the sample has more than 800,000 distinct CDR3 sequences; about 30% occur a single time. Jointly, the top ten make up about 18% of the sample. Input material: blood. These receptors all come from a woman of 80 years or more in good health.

CDR3 sequence (DNA): TGCAGTACCCGGACAGGAAACACCATATATTTT. The encoded protein is CSTRTGNTIYF. The gene calls are TRBV20-1 and TRBJ1-3; D may be TRBD1 (5 bases). Germline CDR1 is DFQATT and CDR2 is SNEGSKA (reference sequence). V dropped 8 bases and J dropped 4 bases, with 9 bases sitting between them. This CDR3 region has 11 residues.

The CDR3 DNA follows: TGTGCCAGCAGTTACCCCGGGGCTAACAGGTACACTGAAGCTTTCTTT. Its translation: CASSYPGANRYTEAFF. The chain couples TRBV6-6 to TRBJ1-1, with a tentative D call TRBD1 (5 bases). This CDR3 spans 16 amino acids. In germline, CDR1 is MNHNY, CDR2 SVGAGI (reference sequence). V was clipped by 2 bases and J by 3 bases, with 16 bases between them.

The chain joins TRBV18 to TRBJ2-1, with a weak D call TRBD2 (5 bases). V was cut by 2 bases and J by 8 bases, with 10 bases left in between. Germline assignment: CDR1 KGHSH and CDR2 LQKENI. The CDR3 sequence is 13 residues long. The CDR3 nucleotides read TGTGCCAGCTCACCAGTTACGAGGGATGAGCAGTTCTTC. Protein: CASSPVTRDEQFF.

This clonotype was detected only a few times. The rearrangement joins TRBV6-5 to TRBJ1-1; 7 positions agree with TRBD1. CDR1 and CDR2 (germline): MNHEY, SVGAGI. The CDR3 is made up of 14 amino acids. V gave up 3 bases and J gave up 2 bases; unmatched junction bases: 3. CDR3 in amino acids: CASSYEGANTEAFF. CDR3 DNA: TGTGCCAGCAGTTATGAGGGGGCTAACACTGAAGCTTTCTTT.

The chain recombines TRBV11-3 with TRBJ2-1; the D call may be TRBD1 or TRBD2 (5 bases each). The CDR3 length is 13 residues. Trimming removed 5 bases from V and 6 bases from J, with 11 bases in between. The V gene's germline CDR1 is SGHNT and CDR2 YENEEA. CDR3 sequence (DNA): TGTGCCAGCAGCATTCCGGGACGCAATGAGCAGTTCTTC. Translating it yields CASSIPGRNEQFF.

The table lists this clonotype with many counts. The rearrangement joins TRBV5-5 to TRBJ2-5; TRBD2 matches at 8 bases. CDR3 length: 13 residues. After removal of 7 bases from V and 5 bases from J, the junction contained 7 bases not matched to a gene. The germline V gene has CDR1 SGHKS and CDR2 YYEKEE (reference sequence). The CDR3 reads CASGGLDAETQYF. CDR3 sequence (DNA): TGTGCCAGCGGGGGACTAGACGCGGAGACCCAGTACTTC.

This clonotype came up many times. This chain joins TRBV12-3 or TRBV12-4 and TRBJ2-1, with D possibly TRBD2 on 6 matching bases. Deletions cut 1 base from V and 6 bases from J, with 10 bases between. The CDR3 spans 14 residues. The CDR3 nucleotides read TGTGCCAGCAGTTTAGATGGAGGGATCAATGAGCAGTTCTTC. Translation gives CASSLDGGINEQFF.

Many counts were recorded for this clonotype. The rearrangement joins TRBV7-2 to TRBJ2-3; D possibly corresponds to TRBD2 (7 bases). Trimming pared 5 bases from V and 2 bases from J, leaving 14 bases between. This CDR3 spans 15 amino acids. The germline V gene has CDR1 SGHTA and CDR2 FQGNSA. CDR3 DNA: TGTGCCAGCAGCCCGGGGGGCTACAACACAGATACGCAGTATTTT. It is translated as CASSPGGYNTDTQYF.

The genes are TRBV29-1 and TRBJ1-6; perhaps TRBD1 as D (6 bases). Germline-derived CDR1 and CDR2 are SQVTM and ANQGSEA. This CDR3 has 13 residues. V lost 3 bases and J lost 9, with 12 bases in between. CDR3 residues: CSVETGPGSPLHF. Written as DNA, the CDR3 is TGCAGCGTTGAGACAGGCCCAGGTTCACCCCTCCACTTT.

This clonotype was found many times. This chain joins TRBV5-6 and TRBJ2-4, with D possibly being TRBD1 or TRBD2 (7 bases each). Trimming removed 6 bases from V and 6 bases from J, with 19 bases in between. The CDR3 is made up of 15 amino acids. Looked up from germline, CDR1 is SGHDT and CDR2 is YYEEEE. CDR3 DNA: TGTGCCAGCACAGGGGGGGAGACCTCGAGAAACATTCAGTACTTC. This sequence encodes CASTGGETSRNIQYF.

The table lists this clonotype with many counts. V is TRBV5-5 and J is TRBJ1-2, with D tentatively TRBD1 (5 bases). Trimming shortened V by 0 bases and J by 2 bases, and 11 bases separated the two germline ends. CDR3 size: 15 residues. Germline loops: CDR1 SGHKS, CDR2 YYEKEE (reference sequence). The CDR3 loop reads CASSLANAGNYGYTF. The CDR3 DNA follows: TGTGCCAGCAGCTTGGCCAATGCAGGGAACTATGGCTACACCTTC.

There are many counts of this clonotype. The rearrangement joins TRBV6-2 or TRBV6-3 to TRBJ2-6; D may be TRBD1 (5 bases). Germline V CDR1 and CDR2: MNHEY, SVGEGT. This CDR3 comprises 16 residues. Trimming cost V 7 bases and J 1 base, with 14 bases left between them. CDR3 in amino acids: CASTLWGRSGANVLTF. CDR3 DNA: TGTGCCAGCACCCTCTGGGGCAGGTCTGGGGCCAACGTCCTGACTTTC.

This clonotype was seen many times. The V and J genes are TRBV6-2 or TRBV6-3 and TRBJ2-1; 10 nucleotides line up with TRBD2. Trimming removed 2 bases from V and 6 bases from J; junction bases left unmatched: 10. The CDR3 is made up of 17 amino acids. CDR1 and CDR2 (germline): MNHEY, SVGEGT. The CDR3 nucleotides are TGTGCCAGCAGTTACCGAACCGGGACTAGCGCCCTCAATGAGCAGTTCTTC. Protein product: CASSYRTGTSALNEQFF.

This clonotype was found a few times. CDR3 amino acids: CASSQRTGGEQYF. In DNA, the CDR3 is TGTGCCAGCTCACAAAGGACAGGGGGCGAGCAGTACTTC. The chain joins TRBV18 to TRBJ2-7, with TRBD1 identical over 10 bases. Germline loops: CDR1 KGHSH, CDR2 LQKENI. This CDR3 has 13 amino acids. Trimming took 4 bases from V and 6 from J; bases not matched to a gene: 3.

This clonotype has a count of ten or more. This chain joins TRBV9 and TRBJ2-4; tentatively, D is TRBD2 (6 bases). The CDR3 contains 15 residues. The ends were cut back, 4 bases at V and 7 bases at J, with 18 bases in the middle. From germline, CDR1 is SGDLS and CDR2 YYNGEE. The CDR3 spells CASSPQVGGGNIQYF. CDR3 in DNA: TGTGCCAGCAGCCCCCAGGTTGGAGGAGGGAACATTCAGTACTTC.

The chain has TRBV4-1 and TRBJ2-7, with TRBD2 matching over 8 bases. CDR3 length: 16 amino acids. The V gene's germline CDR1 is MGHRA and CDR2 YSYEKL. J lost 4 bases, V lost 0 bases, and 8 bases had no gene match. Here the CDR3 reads CASSQEEQGGRYEQYF. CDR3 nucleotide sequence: TGCGCCAGCAGCCAAGAGGAGCAGGGCGGGAGGTACGAGCAGTACTTC.

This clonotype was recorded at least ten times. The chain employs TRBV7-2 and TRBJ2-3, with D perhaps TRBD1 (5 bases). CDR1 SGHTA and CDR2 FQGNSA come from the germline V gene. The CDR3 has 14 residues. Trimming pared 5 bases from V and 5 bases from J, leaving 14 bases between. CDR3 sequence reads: CASSERAGKDTQYF. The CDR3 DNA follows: TGTGCCAGCAGCGAACGGGCAGGGAAAGATACGCAGTATTTT.

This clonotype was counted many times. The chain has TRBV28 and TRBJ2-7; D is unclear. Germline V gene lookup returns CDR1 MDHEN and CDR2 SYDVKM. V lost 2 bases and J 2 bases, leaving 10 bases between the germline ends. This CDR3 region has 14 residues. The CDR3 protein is CASSLGSLPYEQYF. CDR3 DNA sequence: TGTGCCAGCAGTTTAGGCAGCCTACCCTACGAGCAGTACTTC.

The chain's CDR3 is CASSLEQRANRDTQYF. DNA for the CDR3: TGTGCCAGCAGCTTGGAGCAGAGGGCAAATCGGGATACGCAGTATTTT. The chain carries TRBV5-6 and TRBJ2-3; weak D call: TRBD2 (5 bases). CDR3 size: 16 residues. CDR1 is SGHDT, CDR2 YYEEEE, per germline. Deletions cut 0 bases from V and 6 bases from J, with 17 bases between.

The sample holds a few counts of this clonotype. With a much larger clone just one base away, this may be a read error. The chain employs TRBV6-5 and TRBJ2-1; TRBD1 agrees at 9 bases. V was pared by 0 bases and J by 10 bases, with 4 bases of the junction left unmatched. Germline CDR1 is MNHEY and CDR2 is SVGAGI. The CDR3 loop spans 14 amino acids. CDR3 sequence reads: CASSYSGQGNEQFF. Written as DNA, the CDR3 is TGTGCCAGCAGTTACTCCGGACAGGGGAACGAGCAGTTCTTC.

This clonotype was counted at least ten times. CDR3 loop: CASSFPLVANEQFF. CDR3 DNA: TGTGCCAGCAGCTTCCCACTAGTCGCCAATGAGCAGTTCTTC. The chain employs TRBV7-2 and TRBJ2-1, with TRBD2 as a possible D gene (5 bases). CDR1 SGHTA and CDR2 FQGNSA come from the germline V gene. Trimming removed 3 bases from V and 6 bases from J, with 12 bases in between. This CDR3 contains 14 residues.

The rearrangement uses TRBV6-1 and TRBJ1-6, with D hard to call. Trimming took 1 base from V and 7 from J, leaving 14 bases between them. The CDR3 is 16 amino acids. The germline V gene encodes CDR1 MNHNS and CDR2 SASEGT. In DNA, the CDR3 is TGTGCCAGCAGTGAAGTTGACTCTTGGAACAATTCACCCCTCCACTTT. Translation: CASSEVDSWNNSPLHF.

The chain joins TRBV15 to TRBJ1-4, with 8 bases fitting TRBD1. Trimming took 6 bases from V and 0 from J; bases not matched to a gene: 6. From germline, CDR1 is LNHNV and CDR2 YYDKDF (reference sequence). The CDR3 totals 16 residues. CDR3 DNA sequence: TGTGCCACCAGTACAGGGGGTACTGCAACTAATGAAAAACTGTTTTTT. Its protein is CATSTGGTATNEKLFF.

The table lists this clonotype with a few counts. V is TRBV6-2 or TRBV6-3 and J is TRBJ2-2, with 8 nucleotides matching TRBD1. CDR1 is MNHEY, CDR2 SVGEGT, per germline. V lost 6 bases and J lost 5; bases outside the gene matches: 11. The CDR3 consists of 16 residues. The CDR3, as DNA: TGTGCCAGCAGGGCACCGGACAGGGCCCGGACCGGGGAGCTGTTTTTT. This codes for CASRAPDRARTGELFF.

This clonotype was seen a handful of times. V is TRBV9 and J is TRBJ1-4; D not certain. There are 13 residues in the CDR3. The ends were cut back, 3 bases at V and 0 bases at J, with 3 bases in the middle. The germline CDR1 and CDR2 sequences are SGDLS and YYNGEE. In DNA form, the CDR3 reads TGTGCCAGCAGCGCTGCAACTAATGAAAAACTGTTTTTT. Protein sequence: CASSAATNEKLFF.

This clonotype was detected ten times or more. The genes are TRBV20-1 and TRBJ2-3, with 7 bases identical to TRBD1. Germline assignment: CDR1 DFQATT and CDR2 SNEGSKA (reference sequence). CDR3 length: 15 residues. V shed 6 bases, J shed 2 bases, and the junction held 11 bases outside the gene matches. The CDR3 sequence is CSANRDSLSTDTQYF. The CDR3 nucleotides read TGCAGTGCCAATCGGGACAGCCTATCCACAGATACGCAGTATTTT.

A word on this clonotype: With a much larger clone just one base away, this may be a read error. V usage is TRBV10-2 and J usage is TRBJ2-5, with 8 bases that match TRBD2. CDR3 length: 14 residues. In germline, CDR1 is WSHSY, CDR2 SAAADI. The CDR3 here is CVSSEKRGKETQYF. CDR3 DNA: TGCGTCAGCAGTGAAAAGCGGGGGAAAGAGACCCAGTACTTC.

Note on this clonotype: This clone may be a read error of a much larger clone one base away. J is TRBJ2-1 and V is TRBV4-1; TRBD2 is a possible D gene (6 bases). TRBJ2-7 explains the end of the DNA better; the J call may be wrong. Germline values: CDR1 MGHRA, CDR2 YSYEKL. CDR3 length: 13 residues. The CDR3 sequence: CASSHYGGDEQYF. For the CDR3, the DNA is TGCGCCAGCAGCCATTACGGAGGGGATGAGCAGTACTTC.